The rows below give T cell receptor beta chains drawn from one sample of a study of cytomegalovirus exposure and HLA in healthy donors. Profiled with immunoSEQ multiplex PCR; TCRdb holds only in-frame clones, not every one. This table holds around 98,000 clones, around nine tenths found once. The sample comprised PBMCs. These receptors came from a woman aged 25 to 39 in good health and CMV-seronegative. CDR3s leave out the opening cysteine and the closing phenylalanine or tryptophan.

v_gene: TRBV5-1; j_gene: TRBJ2-2; CDR3aa: ASSSGLAGNTGELF
v_gene: TRBV5-1; j_gene: TRBJ1-3; CDR3aa: ASSPRPKADTIY
v_gene: TRBV27; j_gene: TRBJ2-7; CDR3aa: ASSLAGGPYEQY
v_gene: TRBV25-1; j_gene: TRBJ1-2; CDR3aa: ASMGQRANYGYT
v_gene: TRBV27; j_gene: TRBJ2-1; CDR3aa: ASSLETVWDEQF
v_gene: TRBV9; j_gene: TRBJ2-7; CDR3aa: ASSGRGGSTEGEQY
v_gene: TRBV10-3; j_gene: TRBJ2-7; CDR3aa: AIATPEIYEQY
v_gene: TRBV13; j_gene: TRBJ1-4; CDR3aa: ASSLGSATNEKLF
v_gene: TRBV28; j_gene: TRBJ2-7; CDR3aa: ASSLSGSISYEQY
v_gene: TRBV10-3; j_gene: TRBJ2-3; CDR3aa: AITVAGLAGPGDTQY
v_gene: TRBV29-1; j_gene: TRBJ2-4; CDR3aa: SVVPGLAGVKNIQY
v_gene: TRBV2; j_gene: TRBJ2-4; CDR3aa: ASKGEGNIQY
v_gene: TRBV5-1; j_gene: TRBJ2-7; CDR3aa: ASSLMGRREDEQY
v_gene: TRBV6-4; j_gene: TRBJ2-3; CDR3aa: ASSDGTSGADTQY
v_gene: TRBV2; j_gene: TRBJ2-5; CDR3aa: ASYSDSGTGTRETQY
v_gene: TRBV4-1; j_gene: TRBJ1-2; CDR3aa: ASSRQGFEYGYT
v_gene: TRBV10-3; j_gene: TRBJ1-2; CDR3aa: AISERTGSNVYT
v_gene: TRBV18; j_gene: TRBJ1-1; CDR3aa: ASSQQTNTEAF
v_gene: TRBV6-5; j_gene: TRBJ2-3; CDR3aa: ASSYRFTDTQY
v_gene: TRBV7-9; j_gene: TRBJ1-6; CDR3aa: ASSDTGPNSPLH
v_gene: TRBV5-1; j_gene: TRBJ2-5; CDR3aa: ASGLGVGVVETQY
v_gene: TRBV7-9; j_gene: TRBJ2-7; CDR3aa: ASSLYGHQPSGAMGEQY
v_gene: TRBV29-1; j_gene: TRBJ2-1; CDR3aa: SVEDQTSGRYNEQF
v_gene: TRBV5-1; j_gene: TRBJ1-4; CDR3aa: ASSSEQGAGEKLF
v_gene: TRBV5-5; j_gene: TRBJ1-5; CDR3aa: ASSLSPRQVVGQPQH
v_gene: TRBV5-5; j_gene: TRBJ2-3; CDR3aa: ASSRQATLSSTDTQY
v_gene: TRBV19; j_gene: TRBJ1-4; CDR3aa: ATKGGPKWTEKLF
v_gene: TRBV9; j_gene: TRBJ2-7; CDR3aa: ASSVAALGNEQY
v_gene: TRBV7-3; j_gene: TRBJ1-1; CDR3aa: ASSLLSNTEAF
v_gene: TRBV7-2; j_gene: TRBJ2-5; CDR3aa: ASSRTGRETQY
v_gene: TRBV7-9; j_gene: TRBJ1-5; CDR3aa: ASSLVTGRGSQPQH
v_gene: TRBV11-1; j_gene: TRBJ1-1; CDR3aa: ASSLGQGLETEAF
v_gene: TRBV15; j_gene: TRBJ2-7; CDR3aa: ATSRDRFAAGAYEQY
v_gene: TRBV6-1; j_gene: TRBJ2-5; CDR3aa: ASRPTGSPETQY
v_gene: TRBV10-3; j_gene: TRBJ2-7; CDR3aa: AIRPGTEDEQY